This T cell receptor (beta chain) stems from a study of PD-1 blockade in classical Hodgkin lymphoma. General observations from the study: Significant TCR diversity gains by C4D1 occurred in CD4+ but not CD8+ cells. According to reports, newly diagnosed patients had lower baseline TCR diversity than healthy donors, and relapsed/refractory patients had lower baseline TCR diversity still.

Germline V gene lookup returns CDR1 LNHNV and CDR2 YYDKDF (reference sequence). The CDR3 loop spans 16 amino acids. A word on this clone: No antigen is known for it. Germline and junction disagree at one end, which may indicate a read error.

Every patient experienced relapse after autologous stem cell transplantation, and brentuximab vedotin exposure varied. Repertoires were generated with immunoSEQ multiplex PCR, while TCRdb's copy carries only in-frame clones and drops some. The sample carries roughly 4,500 clones, around 65% recorded once. The sequence was collected from a human donor with classical Hodgkin lymphoma. The rearrangement uses TRBV15 and TRBJ1-5, with 11 bases aligning to TRBD1. Specimen: peripheral blood mononuclear cells (PBMCs), collected at baseline. The CDR3 DNA is TGTGCCACCAGCGGAGAGGACAGGGGGCTTAATCAGCCCCAGCATTTT. Amino acids: CATSGEDRGLNQPQHF.